Sequencing of this T cell receptor (beta chain) was carried out in a study of blood T cell repertoires in COVID-19. In germline, CDR1 is MDHEN, CDR2 SYDVKM. The CDR3 is 15 residues long. V gave up 5 bases and J gave up 5 bases; unmatched junction bases: 12. In terms of age and location, participants ranged from roughly 18 to 90 years and lived in under 30 US areas. For recovered donors of Cohort 3, there were two negative PCRs, clearance, or symptom resolution. Original data processing: Reference gene primer amplification in the assay estimated nucleated cell counts. The method was immunoSEQ multiplex PCR; TCRdb's version includes in-frame clones alone and lacks a portion of them. The V and J calls and the clone size are those of that table, but D and trimming were determined from the DNA. The sample has 250,000 to 300,000 clones; nearly 90% are singletons.

This receptor was identified in a woman under 40 who had recovered from COVID-19. The sequenced material came from PBMCs or T cells enriched from blood (not recorded which). The gene calls are TRBV28 and TRBJ2-7, with 7 bases lining up with TRBD1. Here the CDR3 reads CASSATGLTWDEQYF. The CDR3 nucleotides are TGTGCCAGCAGTGCGACAGGGCTCACTTGGGACGAGCAGTACTTC.